A selection of T cell receptor beta chains follows, all from one sample in a study of preoperative IRX-2 immunotherapy in early breast cancer. Only in-frame clones appear in the TCRdb table, and some are missing; sequencing was by immunoSEQ multiplex PCR. The sample shows 11,000 or so clones, around 80% of them seen only once. Material: lymph node tissue, obtained before IRX-2 immunotherapy. These receptors originate from a human donor with breast cancer. CDR3s include the opening cysteine and the closing phenylalanine or tryptophan. Fields, in order: CDR3 DNA, CDR3 protein, J gene, clone size, D gene, V gene. D genes are given only for firm matches. Clone size is shown for a subset of rows, as once, few, many or a class of expanded clone.

TGTGCCAGCGGAATTGGGAGAAATGAAGCTTTCTTT | CASGIGRNEAFF | TRBJ1-1 | . | . | TRBV6-8
TGTGCCAGCACTACGCTCCAAGAGACCCAGTACTTC | CASTTLQETQYF | TRBJ2-5 | few | . | TRBV6-8
TGCGCCAGCAGCTTGGGTACGGGTTACGATGGCTACACCTTC | CASSLGTGYDGYTF | TRBJ1-2 | . | . | TRBV5-1
TGTGCCAGCTCACCCGACAGGAGCCCTGGAAACACCATATATTTT | CASSPDRSPGNTIYF | TRBJ1-3 | . | . | TRBV18
TGTGCCAGCAGCTTAGGACAGGGGAAGGGACTGTCCTACGAGCAGTACTTC | CASSLGQGKGLSYEQYF | TRBJ2-7 | . | TRBD1 | TRBV7-6
TGTGCCAGCAGCCAAACGTACAGGACTGAAAAACTGTTTTTT | CASSQTYRTEKLFF | TRBJ1-4 | few | . | TRBV11-3
TGTGCCAGCAGCCAATCGGCGGGTACGCAGTATTTT | CASSQSAGTQYF | TRBJ2-3 | . | . | TRBV14
TGTGCCAGTGGCCAAAGGATCCAAGAGACCCAGTACTTC | CASGQRIQETQYF | TRBJ2-5 | . | . | TRBV19
TGTGCCAGCAGTTTATTTAAAGGGAATCAGCCCCAGCATTTT | CASSLFKGNQPQHF | TRBJ1-5 | once | . | TRBV28
TGTGCCTGGAGCAGGGACAAAGGAAACACCATATATTTT | CAWSRDKGNTIYF | TRBJ1-3 | once | . | TRBV30
TGTGCCAGCAGTCGAGGGGGAGATCGTGGAAACACCATATATTTT | CASSRGGDRGNTIYF | TRBJ1-3 | . | . | TRBV6-4
TGTGCCAGTAGTCCTAGGGCATCTACAGATACGCAGTATTTT | CASSPRASTDTQYF | TRBJ2-3 | . | . | TRBV19
TGTGCCAGCAGGCTGACAGGGCCCTCCTACGAGCAGTACTTC | CASRLTGPSYEQYF | TRBJ2-7 | . | TRBD1 | TRBV6-8
TGCAGCGTTGGACAGGGAAATAGGGGCGGGGAGCTGTTTTTT | CSVGQGNRGGELFF | TRBJ2-2 | . | TRBD1 | TRBV29-1
TGTGCCAGCAGCCTGGGACAGGCGGCTAACTATGGCTACACCTTC | CASSLGQAANYGYTF | TRBJ1-2 | once | TRBD1 | TRBV7-1
TGTGCCAGCAGCGTTCAGGGTAAAAGCACAGATACGCAGTATTTT | CASSVQGKSTDTQYF | TRBJ2-3 | . | . | TRBV7-1
TGCGCCAGCAGCTTTGGGGACGGGTCAGATACGCAGTATTTT | CASSFGDGSDTQYF | TRBJ2-3 | . | . | TRBV5-1
TGTGCCAGCAGACCGACAGGGATGAACACTGAAGCTTTCTTT | CASRPTGMNTEAFF | TRBJ1-1 | . | TRBD1 | TRBV6-8
TGTGCCAGCAGCTTAGGGGGAGGCCCCCTTTTGGAGACCCAGTACTTC | CASSLGGGPLLETQYF | TRBJ2-5 | . | . | TRBV11-3
TGTGCCAGCAGTACAAAGCGGGAGTTCACCTACAATGAGCAGTTCTTC | CASSTKREFTYNEQFF | TRBJ2-1 | . | TRBD2 | TRBV27
TGTGCCATCAGTGCAACGGGGGCCGCAGATACGCAGTATTTT | CAISATGAADTQYF | TRBJ2-3 | . | . | TRBV6-8
TGTGCCAGCAGCTTAGGGACAGCGAGCAATCAGCCCCAGCATTTT | CASSLGTASNQPQHF | TRBJ1-5 | . | . | TRBV11-1
TGTGCCAGTAGTACTTTGACAGGGGGCAATCAGCCCCAGCATTTT | CASSTLTGGNQPQHF | TRBJ1-5 | few | TRBD1 | TRBV19
TGCGCCAGCAGCTTCATTTCTTACACCGGGGAGCTGTTTTTT | CASSFISYTGELFF | TRBJ2-2 | few | . | TRBV5-1
TGTGCCACACGCGAGGGACAGGCGGGCACCGGGGAGCTGTTTTTT | CATREGQAGTGELFF | TRBJ2-2 | few | TRBD1 | TRBV6-8
TGTGCCAGCACCCAAGAGGGGAGGGCCCAGCCCCAGCATTTT | CASTQEGRAQPQHF | TRBJ1-5 | few | . | TRBV11-3
TGTGCCAGTAGACCTAGAACAGGCAGCGGGGTCGACGGGGAGCTGTTTTTT | CASRPRTGSGVDGELFF | TRBJ2-2 | once | TRBD2 | TRBV19
TGTGCCTGGAGTCTCACCGGGTTCAGTGGCTACACCTTC | CAWSLTGFSGYTF | TRBJ1-2 | . | . | TRBV30
TGTGCCAGCAGTTACCGGACTAGCGGGCAAACAGATACGCAGTATTTT | CASSYRTSGQTDTQYF | TRBJ2-3 | once | TRBD2 | TRBV6-8
TGCAGCGTTGTCTCGCTTAGGACAGGGGGTAGCGGGGAGCTGTTTTTT | CSVVSLRTGGSGELFF | TRBJ2-2 | . | TRBD1 | TRBV29-1
TGTGCCAGCAGCTTACGGCGGGAGACTAGCACAGATACGCAGTATTTT | CASSLRRETSTDTQYF | TRBJ2-3 | large | TRBD2 | TRBV11-3
TGCGCCAGCAGCTTGGAGGCGCCGATCACTGAAGCTTTCTTT | CASSLEAPITEAFF | TRBJ1-1 | . | . | TRBV5-1
TGTGCCAGCAGCTTAGCAGGGGTGGAGTCTGGCTACACCTTC | CASSLAGVESGYTF | TRBJ1-2 | . | . | TRBV7-6
TGCAGCGTTGATTTACTGAACACCGGGGAGCTGTTTTTT | CSVDLLNTGELFF | TRBJ2-2 | . | . | TRBV29-1
TGTGCCAGCAGTTCCCCCCGGGGGGCGCAGGAAAAACTGTTTTTT | CASSSPRGAQEKLFF | TRBJ1-4 | . | . | TRBV6-8
TGTGCCAGCAGTTCCCCGGGGGCGCGGGAGCAGTACTTC | CASSSPGAREQYF | TRBJ2-7 | . | . | TRBV28